The clone carrying this T cell receptor beta chain was seen a few times. Its antigen is still unknown. The source of the sample is a study of T cells after yellow fever vaccination. One entry per CDR3 protein results from TCRdb running MiXCR on the 5' RACE reads. This sample has hundreds of thousands of distinct CDR3 sequences, with 15% to 20% found just once. General study findings and limits: Boosting was followed by the reappearance of most primary-vaccination clones (approximately 95% CD4, about 88% CD8).

The CDR3 runs 16 residues. V trimming: 4 bases; J trimming: 5 bases; junction bases outside the gene matches: 9. The germline CDR1 and CDR2 sequences are SGHTA and FQGTGA. This TCR came from a man aged 18 to 29 who received the YFV17D yellow fever vaccine. The gene calls are TRBV7-3 and TRBJ2-1, with 9 positions matching TRBD1. This material consisted of PBMCs, taken before the yellow fever booster vaccination. The CDR3 loop reads CASSSPGTGYNNEQFF. CDR3 nucleotides: TGTGCCAGCAGCTCTCCCGGGACAGGGTATAACAATGAGCAGTTCTTC.